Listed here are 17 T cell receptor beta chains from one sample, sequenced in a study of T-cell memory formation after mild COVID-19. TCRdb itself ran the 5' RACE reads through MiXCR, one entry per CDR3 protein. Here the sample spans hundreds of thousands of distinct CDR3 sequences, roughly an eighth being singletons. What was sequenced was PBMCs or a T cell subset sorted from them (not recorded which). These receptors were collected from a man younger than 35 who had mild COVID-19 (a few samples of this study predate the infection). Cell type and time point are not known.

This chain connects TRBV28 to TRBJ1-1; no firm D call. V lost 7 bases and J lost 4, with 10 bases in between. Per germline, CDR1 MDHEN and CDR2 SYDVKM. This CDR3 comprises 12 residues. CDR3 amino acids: CASMTPSTEAFF. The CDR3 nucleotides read TGTGCCAGCATGACCCCTAGCACTGAAGCTTTCTTT.

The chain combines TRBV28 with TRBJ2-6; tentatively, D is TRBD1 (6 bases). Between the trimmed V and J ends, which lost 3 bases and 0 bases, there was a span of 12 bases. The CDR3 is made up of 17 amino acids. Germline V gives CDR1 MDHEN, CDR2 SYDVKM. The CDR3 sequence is CASSFSGVSSGANVLTF. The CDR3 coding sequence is TGTGCCAGCAGTTTTTCAGGGGTTAGCTCTGGGGCCAACGTCCTGACTTTC. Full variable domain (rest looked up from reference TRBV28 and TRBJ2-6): DVKVTQSSRYLVKRTGEKVFLECVQDMDHENMFWYRQDPGLGLRLIYFSYDVKMKEKGDIPEGYSVSREKKERFSLILESASTNQTSMYLCASSFSGVSSGANVLTFGAGSRLTVL.

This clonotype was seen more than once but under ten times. CDR3 region: CSASDEGYEQYV. In DNA form, the CDR3 reads TGCAGTGCTAGTGATGAGGGGTACGAGCAGTACGTC. This chain joins TRBV20-1 and TRBJ2-7, with D perhaps given as TRBD1 or TRBD2 (5 bases each). V lost 3 bases, J lost 4 bases, and 10 bases lay in between. Germline V CDR1 and CDR2: DFQATT, SNEGSKA (reference sequence). The length of the CDR3 is 12 residues.

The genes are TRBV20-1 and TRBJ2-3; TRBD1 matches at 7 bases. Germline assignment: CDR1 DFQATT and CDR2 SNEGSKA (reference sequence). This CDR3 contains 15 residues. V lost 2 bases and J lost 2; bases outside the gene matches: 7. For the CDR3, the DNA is TGCAGTGCTAGACCCAGACAGGGTCTCACAGATACGCAGTATTTT. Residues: CSARPRQGLTDTQYF.

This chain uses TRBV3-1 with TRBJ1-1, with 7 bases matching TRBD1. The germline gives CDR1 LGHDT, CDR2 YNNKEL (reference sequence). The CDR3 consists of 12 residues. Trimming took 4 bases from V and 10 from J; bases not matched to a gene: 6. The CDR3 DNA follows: TGTGCCAGCAGCCTCACTCAGGGGGGAGCTTTCTTT. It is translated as CASSLTQGGAFF.

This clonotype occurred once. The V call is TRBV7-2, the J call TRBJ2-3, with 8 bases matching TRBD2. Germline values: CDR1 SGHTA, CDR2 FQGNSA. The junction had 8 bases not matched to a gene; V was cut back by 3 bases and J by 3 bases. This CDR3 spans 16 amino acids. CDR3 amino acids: CASSFDGGDGTDTQYF. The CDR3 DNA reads TGTGCCAGCAGCTTCGACGGGGGGGATGGGACAGATACGCAGTATTTT.

The CDR3 DNA reads as TGTGCCAGCGGCAAACAGGGTGCTGGCACTGAAGCTTTCTTT. Its translation is CASGKQGAGTEAFF. J is TRBJ1-1 and V is TRBV4-2; weak D call: TRBD1 (6 bases). Germline V lookup: CDR1 LGHNA, CDR2 YNFKEQ. V shed 8 bases and J shed 4 bases, with 17 bases lying between them. The CDR3 is made up of 14 amino acids.

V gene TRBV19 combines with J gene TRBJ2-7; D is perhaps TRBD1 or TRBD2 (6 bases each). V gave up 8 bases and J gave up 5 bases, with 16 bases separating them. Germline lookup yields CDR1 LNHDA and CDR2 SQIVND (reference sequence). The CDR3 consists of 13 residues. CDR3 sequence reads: CASRQGTVDEQYF. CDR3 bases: TGTGCCAGTCGCCAGGGGACTGTCGACGAGCAGTACTTC.

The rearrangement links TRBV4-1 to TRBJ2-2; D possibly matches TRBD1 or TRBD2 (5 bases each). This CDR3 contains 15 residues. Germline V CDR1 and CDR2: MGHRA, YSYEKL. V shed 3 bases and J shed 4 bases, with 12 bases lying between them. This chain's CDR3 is CASSQWGGGTGELFF. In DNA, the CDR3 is TGCGCCAGCAGCCAGTGGGGTGGGGGCACCGGGGAGCTGTTTTTT.

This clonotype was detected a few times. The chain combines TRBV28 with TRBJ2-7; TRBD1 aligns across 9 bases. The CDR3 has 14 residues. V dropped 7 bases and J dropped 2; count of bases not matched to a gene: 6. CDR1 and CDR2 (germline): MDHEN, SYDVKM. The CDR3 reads CASIPGTGPYEQYV. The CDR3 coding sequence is TGTGCCAGCATCCCCGGGACAGGGCCCTACGAGCAGTACGTC.

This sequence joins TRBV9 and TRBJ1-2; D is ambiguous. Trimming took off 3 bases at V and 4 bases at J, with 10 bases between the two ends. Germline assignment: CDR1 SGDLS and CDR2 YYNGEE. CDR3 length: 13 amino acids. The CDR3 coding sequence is TGTGCCAGCAGCGACCTCGTTGGCTATGGCTACACCTTC. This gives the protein CASSDLVGYGYTF.

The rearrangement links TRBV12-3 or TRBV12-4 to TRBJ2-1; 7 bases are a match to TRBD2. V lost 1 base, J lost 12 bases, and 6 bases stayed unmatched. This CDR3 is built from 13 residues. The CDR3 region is CASSLGSPSGQFF. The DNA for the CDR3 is TGTGCCAGCAGTTTAGGGAGTCCTAGCGGGCAGTTCTTC.

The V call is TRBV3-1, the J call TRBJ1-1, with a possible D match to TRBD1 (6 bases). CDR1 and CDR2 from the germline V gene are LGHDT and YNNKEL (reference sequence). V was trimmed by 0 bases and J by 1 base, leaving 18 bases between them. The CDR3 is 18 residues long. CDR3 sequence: CASSQDRGRWYPNTEAFF. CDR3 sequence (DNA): TGTGCCAGCAGCCAAGATCGGGGGCGTTGGTACCCGAACACTGAAGCTTTCTTT.

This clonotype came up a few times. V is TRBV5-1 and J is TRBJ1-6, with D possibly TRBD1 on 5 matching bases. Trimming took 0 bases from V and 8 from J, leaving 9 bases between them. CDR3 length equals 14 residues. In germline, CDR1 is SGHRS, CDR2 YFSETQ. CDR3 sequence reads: CASSLDRTDSPLHF. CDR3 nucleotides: TGCGCCAGCAGCTTGGACAGGACCGATTCACCCCTCCACTTT. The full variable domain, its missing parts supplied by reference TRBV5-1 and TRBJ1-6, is KAGVTQTPRYLIKTRGQQVTLSCSPISGHRSVSWYQQTPGQGLQFLFEYFSETQRNKGNFPGRFSGRQFSNSRSEMNVSTLELGDSALYLCASSLDRTDSPLHFGNGTRLTVT.

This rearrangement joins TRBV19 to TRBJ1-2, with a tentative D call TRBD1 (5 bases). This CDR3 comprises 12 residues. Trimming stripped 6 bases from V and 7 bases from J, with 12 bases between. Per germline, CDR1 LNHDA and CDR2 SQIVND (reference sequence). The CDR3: CASSAGLAGYTF. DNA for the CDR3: TGTGCCAGTAGCGCAGGGTTAGCTGGCTACACCTTC.

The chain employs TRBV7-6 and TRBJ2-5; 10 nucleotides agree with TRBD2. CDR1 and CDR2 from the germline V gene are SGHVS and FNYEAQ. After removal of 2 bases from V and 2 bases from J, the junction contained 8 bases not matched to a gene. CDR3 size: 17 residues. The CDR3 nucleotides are TGTGCCAGCAGCTTAAGGTTGGCTAGCGGGGGACAAGAGACCCAGTACTTC. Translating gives CASSLRLASGGQETQYF.

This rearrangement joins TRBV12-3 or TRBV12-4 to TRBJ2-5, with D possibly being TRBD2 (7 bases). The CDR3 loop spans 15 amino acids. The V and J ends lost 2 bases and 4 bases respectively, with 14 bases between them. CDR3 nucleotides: TGTGCCAGCAGTTTAATCGGGGGGCCCGGAGAGACCCAGTACTTC. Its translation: CASSLIGGPGETQYF.